This T cell receptor beta chain was sequenced for a study of post-analysis software for immune sequencing data. In the study overall: As for disease course, relapsing-remitting, secondary progressive and progressive-relapsing multiple sclerosis were all included. Broader study findings: When the samples were clustered directly with F measure, those that had been prepared in the same batch showed strong co-clustering. A few TRBV segments were significantly more frequent in patients than in controls. TRBV5-6, TRBV5-1 and TRBV20-1 were among these segments. When compared against controls, multiple sclerosis patients showed significantly lower normalized Chao1 diversity.

Comment on this clonotype: Antigen specificity is unknown.

TCR beta libraries were prepared from cDNA with unique molecular identifiers. cDNA molecules numbering about 490,000 came from roughly 1 to 10 million T cells. A single record per CDR3 protein comes from TCRdb applying MiXCR to the PCR reads. The repertoire has about 760,000 distinct CDR3 sequences, approximately 30% of them found once; the top ten carry more than 0.55%. The CDR3 sequence is 13 residues long. Trimming shortened V by 0 bases and J by 5 bases, and 7 bases separated the two germline ends. Per the germline V gene, CDR1 is SEHNR and CDR2 is FQNEAQ (reference sequence). The sample was blood. The receptor was derived from a girl under 18 with multiple sclerosis. The chain is built from TRBV7-9 and TRBJ2-5; perhaps D is TRBD1 or TRBD2 (5 bases each). The CDR3 loop reads CASSLAGTETQYF. In DNA, the CDR3 is TGTGCCAGCAGCTTAGCCGGGACGGAGACCCAGTACTTC.